This entry lists 28 T cell receptor beta chains sequenced from one sample in a study of T-cell memory formation after mild COVID-19. In TCRdb, the 5' RACE reads were re-called with MiXCR into one record per CDR3 protein. The sample carries some 320,000 distinct CDR3 sequences, about 16% recorded once. Source material: PBMCs or a T cell subset sorted from them (not recorded which). These receptors came from a young man who had mild COVID-19 (a few samples of this study predate the infection). Cell type and time point are not known.

This clonotype was recorded many times. V usage is TRBV7-8 and J usage is TRBJ2-1, with TRBD2 as a possible D gene (6 bases). The CDR3 runs 13 residues. Germline CDR1 SGHVS, CDR2 FQNEAQ. Trimming pared 5 bases from V and 4 bases from J, leaving 9 bases between. In DNA, the CDR3 is TGTGCCAGCAGCATTGGGAGGTACAATGAGCAGTTCTTC. Protein: CASSIGRYNEQFF.

This clonotype came up many times. This sequence joins TRBV12-3 or TRBV12-4 and TRBJ1-5; D not resolved. The V end was cut by 3 bases, the J end by 2 bases, with 17 bases between. This CDR3 contains 17 residues. The CDR3 DNA is TGTGCCAGCAGTTTGAGATCGATCGTTGGCGGCAATCAGCCCCAGCATTTT. This gives the protein CASSLRSIVGGNQPQHF.

This clonotype was detected ten times or more. This chain connects TRBV2 to TRBJ2-5; 9 nucleotides match TRBD2. This CDR3 is built from 15 residues. The germline gives CDR1 SNHLY, CDR2 FYNNEI. The J segment lost 3 bases and the V segment lost 3 bases, leaving 5 bases of the junction unmatched. The DNA of the CDR3 is TGTGCCAGCAGTGACTCGGGACTAGCAGAAGAGACCCAGTACTTC. It encodes CASSDSGLAEETQYF.

This clonotype was counted many times. V usage is TRBV2 and J usage is TRBJ1-5, with D tentatively TRBD1 (5 bases). V lost 7 bases to trimming and J lost 5 bases, with 15 bases between them. There are 14 residues in the CDR3. In germline, CDR1 is SNHLY, CDR2 FYNNEI. CDR3 residues: CASTVGTEDQPQHF. CDR3 in DNA: TGTGCCAGCACCGTGGGGACGGAGGATCAGCCCCAGCATTTT.

This clonotype has only a few counts. DNA of the CDR3: TGTGCCAGCAGGGATAGCAATCAGCCCCAGCATTTT. It codes for CASRDSNQPQHF. The J gene is TRBJ1-5, the V gene TRBV6-6; D is uncertain. The CDR3 consists of 12 residues. The germline V gene has CDR1 MNHNY and CDR2 SVGAGI (reference sequence). With 6 bases removed from V and 0 bases from J, the gap between germline ends came to 3 bases.

This clonotype was found a few times. Here the CDR3 DNA reads TGCAGTGCTAGCCGACAGGGGGAGACCCAGTACTTC. The encoded protein is CSASRQGETQYF. The chain recombines TRBV20-1 with TRBJ2-5, with 8 bases identical to TRBD1. This CDR3 is built from 12 residues. V was clipped by 3 bases and J by 5 bases; unmatched bases: 2. CDR1 and CDR2 from the germline V gene are DFQATT and SNEGSKA (reference sequence).

This clonotype appeared many times. The V gene is TRBV11-2, the J gene TRBJ2-1, with D maybe TRBD2 (5 bases). The V end was cut by 1 base, the J end by 4 bases, with 11 bases between. CDR1 is SGHAT and CDR2 is FQNNGV in the germline V gene. This CDR3 has 15 amino acids. The CDR3, as DNA: TGTGCCAGCAGCTTAGTCCGGGGAGATTACAATGAGCAGTTCTTC. Translation gives CASSLVRGDYNEQFF.

The rearrangement joins TRBV6-5 to TRBJ1-4; D unresolved. Trimming pared 6 bases from V and 8 bases from J, leaving 13 bases between. This CDR3 is built from 13 residues. Germline assignment: CDR1 MNHEY and CDR2 SVGAGI. CDR3 coding DNA: TGTGCCAGCAGCCAACCCGGGGAAGAAAAACTGTTTTTT. Protein sequence: CASSQPGEEKLFF.

There are a few counts of this clonotype. The CDR3 DNA reads as TGTGCCAGCAGCCTCAGCCGGACAGATGAGCAGTTCTTC. It yields the protein CASSLSRTDEQFF. The chain employs TRBV7-2 and TRBJ2-1, with a tentative D call TRBD1 (6 bases). Trimming shortened V by 5 bases and J by 8 bases, and 13 bases separated the two germline ends. Germline values: CDR1 SGHTA, CDR2 FQGNSA. The CDR3 is 13 residues long. The full variable domain, in which reference TRBV7-2 and TRBJ2-1 provide the parts outside the CDR3, is GAGVSQSPSNKVTEKGKDVELRCDPISGHTALYWYRQSLGQGLEFLIYFQGNSAPDKSGLPSDRFSAERTGGSVSTLTIQRTQQEDSAVYLCASSLSRTDEQFFGPGTRLTVL.

This chain joins TRBV20-1 and TRBJ2-5; TRBD2 agrees at 9 bases. The CDR3 is made up of 14 amino acids. Germline trimming cut 1 base from V and 5 bases from J; bases unmatched to any gene: 5. Germline V gives CDR1 DFQATT, CDR2 SNEGSKA (reference sequence). CDR3 nucleotide sequence: TGCAGTGCTAGAGCGCGACTAGCGGCGGAGACCCAGTACTTC. As protein: CSARARLAAETQYF.

This clonotype was observed a handful of times. V usage is TRBV9 and J usage is TRBJ2-3; unclear D gene. Between the trimmed V and J ends, which lost 0 bases and 0 bases, there was a span of 14 bases. This CDR3 is 17 amino acids long. Germline loops: CDR1 SGDLS, CDR2 YYNGEE. Here the CDR3 reads CASSVETYATSTDTQYF. For the CDR3, the DNA is TGTGCCAGCAGCGTAGAGACCTACGCTACTAGCACAGATACGCAGTATTTT.

This chain uses TRBV6-1 with TRBJ2-7; a weak D match, TRBD1 (6 bases). The germline V and J ends were trimmed by 3 bases and 3 bases, with 12 bases remaining between them. Germline loops: CDR1 MNHNS, CDR2 SASEGT. This CDR3 has 14 amino acids. The DNA for the CDR3 is TGTGCCAGCAGTGATAGGGGGAGCCTCTACGAGCAGTACGTC. Its translation: CASSDRGSLYEQYV.

This clonotype has more than one count but fewer than ten. The V call is TRBV7-2, the J call TRBJ2-3, with D hard to call. The CDR3 totals 16 residues. Germline V lookup: CDR1 SGHTA, CDR2 FQGNSA. V lost 8 bases, J lost 0 bases, and 18 bases lay in between. CDR3 nucleotides: TGTGCCAGCGGCGAATTCATAGGAGCTAGCACAGATACGCAGTATTTT. Translating gives CASGEFIGASTDTQYF.

The sample holds many counts of this clonotype. V and J are TRBV24-1 and TRBJ2-2, with a tentative D call TRBD1 (5 bases). This CDR3 spans 17 amino acids. Germline CDR1 reads KGHDR; CDR2 reads SFDVKD. Trimming removed 5 bases from V and 4 bases from J, with 19 bases in between. CDR3 loop: CATSAPDSYLGTGELFF. In nucleotides, the CDR3 is TGTGCCACCAGTGCGCCCGACAGCTATCTTGGCACCGGGGAGCTGTTTTTT.

This clonotype was observed a handful of times. V is TRBV7-2 and J is TRBJ2-2; 13 bases fit TRBD2. The germline gives CDR1 SGHTA, CDR2 FQGNSA. CDR3 length equals 17 residues. V was clipped by 4 bases and J by 7 bases; unmatched bases: 9. The CDR3 nucleotides read TGTGCCAGCAGCTACCAGGGGGGACTAGCGGGATACGGGGAGCTGTTTTTT. Translation gives CASSYQGGLAGYGELFF.

This clonotype was recorded a few times. V gene TRBV7-3 combines with J gene TRBJ2-5; perhaps TRBD1 as D (6 bases). This CDR3 contains 13 residues. Germline V gene lookup returns CDR1 SGHTA and CDR2 FQGTGA. Deletions cut 1 base from V and 5 bases from J, with 8 bases between. The DNA for the CDR3 is TGTGCCAGCAGCTTAAAGGGGGACGAGACCCAGTACTTC. Amino acids: CASSLKGDETQYF.

The chain joins TRBV4-1 to TRBJ1-2; weak D call: TRBD1 (5 bases). CDR3 size: 16 residues. V was pared by 4 bases and J by 4 bases, with 19 bases between. The V gene's germline CDR1 is MGHRA and CDR2 YSYEKL. The CDR3 sequence is CASSRIPGPQGYGYTF. The CDR3 coding sequence is TGCGCCAGCAGCCGGATACCGGGACCGCAAGGCTATGGCTACACCTTC.

The V and J genes are TRBV14 and TRBJ2-3; D is unclear. The V end was cut by 0 bases, the J end by 2 bases, with 3 bases between. This CDR3 has 13 amino acids. Germline values: CDR1 SGHDN, CDR2 FVKESK. The CDR3 DNA follows: TGTGCCAGCAGCCAAGATCCCACAGATACGCAGTATTTT. Its protein is CASSQDPTDTQYF.

The J gene is TRBJ2-5, the V gene TRBV11-2; maybe TRBD2 (6 bases). The V gene's germline CDR1 is SGHAT and CDR2 FQNNGV. Trimming removed 5 bases from V and 6 bases from J, with 22 bases in between. There are 16 residues in the CDR3. CDR3 residues: CASSQIPGRIGKTQYF. DNA for the CDR3: TGTGCCAGCAGCCAGATACCAGGGAGGATAGGAAAGACCCAGTACTTC.

Only a few counts were recorded for this clonotype. The CDR3 region has the DNA TGTGCCAGCACTATAAGGGGGACTGAAGCTTTCTTT. The encoded protein is CASTIRGTEAFF. The rearrangement joins TRBV7-3 to TRBJ1-1; the D gene is possibly TRBD1 (6 bases). The CDR3 sequence is 12 residues long. The V end lost 7 bases, the J end lost 5 bases, and 11 bases lay between the germline ends. Per germline, CDR1 SGHTA and CDR2 FQGTGA.

The CDR3 here is CASSRGTSGGVAKNIQYF. In nucleotides, the CDR3 is TGTGCCAGCAGCCGTGGGACTAGCGGGGGGGTAGCCAAAAACATTCAGTACTTC. J is TRBJ2-4 and V is TRBV3-1; TRBD2 agrees at 16 bases. The CDR3 extends over 18 amino acids. Unmatched junction bases numbered 3, after V lost 4 bases and J lost 0 bases. Germline V gives CDR1 LGHDT, CDR2 YNNKEL (reference sequence). Supplemented by reference TRBV3-1 and TRBJ2-4, the full variable domain reads DTAVSQTPKYLVTQMGNDKSIKCEQNLGHDTMYWYKQDSKKFLKIMFSYNNKELIINETVPNRFSPKSPDKAHLNLHINSLELGDSAVYFCASSRGTSGGVAKNIQYFGAGTRLSVL.

This clonotype was counted at least ten times. The chain couples TRBV5-1 to TRBJ1-3; perhaps TRBD1 as D (5 bases). The germline gives CDR1 SGHRS, CDR2 YFSETQ. This CDR3 comprises 15 residues. Trimming pared 4 bases from V and 0 bases from J, leaving 11 bases between. CDR3 DNA sequence: TGCGCCAGCAGCGAGGGGTTATACTCTGGAAACACCATATATTTT. It translates to CASSEGLYSGNTIYF.

The CDR3 loop reads CAGATGHEQYF. The CDR3 bases are TGTGCCGGAGCGACAGGCCACGAGCAGTACTTC. V and J are TRBV5-4 and TRBJ2-7; a weak D match, TRBD1 (6 bases). The CDR3 is 11 residues long. Germline values: CDR1 SGHNT, CDR2 YYREEE (reference sequence). Trimming pared 10 bases from V and 5 bases from J, leaving 13 bases between.

J is TRBJ1-2 and V is TRBV12-3 or TRBV12-4, with 7 bases fitting TRBD1. The CDR3 length is 14 residues. The V gene end was trimmed by 5 bases and the J gene end by 8 bases; junction bases not matched to a gene: 11. CDR3 sequence reads: CASSNTGTVMGYTF. CDR3 bases: TGTGCCAGCAGTAATACCGGGACAGTCATGGGCTACACCTTC.

V usage is TRBV7-9 and J usage is TRBJ2-1; TRBD1 aligns across 11 bases. The CDR3 covers 13 residues. Trimming cost V 8 bases and J 7 bases; bases outside gene matches: 4. The germline gives CDR1 SEHNR, CDR2 FQNEAQ (reference sequence). The CDR3 region is CASSWDRGNEQFF. The CDR3 nucleotides read TGTGCCAGCTCGTGGGACAGGGGGAATGAGCAGTTCTTC.

This clonotype showed up just a few times. The chain's CDR3 is CASSYAPLDTQYF. In DNA form, the CDR3 reads TGTGCCAGCAGCTACGCCCCTCTAGATACGCAGTATTTT. The chain employs TRBV7-2 and TRBJ2-3; D call uncertain. This CDR3 has 13 residues. Germline V gene sequence: CDR1 SGHTA, CDR2 FQGNSA. Trimming cost V 4 bases and J 5 bases, with 10 bases left between them.

CDR3 protein: CASSPLPGKNTEAFF. The CDR3 nucleotides are TGTGCCAGCTCCCCCCTCCCAGGGAAGAACACTGAAGCTTTCTTT. The chain uses TRBV18 and TRBJ1-1; weak D call: TRBD1 (5 bases). V dropped 6 bases and J dropped 1 base, with 15 bases sitting between them. This CDR3 has 15 amino acids. CDR1 KGHSH and CDR2 LQKENI come from the germline V gene.

V usage is TRBV5-1 and J usage is TRBJ2-5, with 14 bases aligning to TRBD2. CDR1 and CDR2 from the germline V gene are SGHRS and YFSETQ. J lost 4 bases, V lost 4 bases, and 9 bases had no gene match. The CDR3 totals 17 residues. The CDR3 bases are TGCGCCAGCAGCCATGGGACTAGCGGGGGAGATCCAGAGACCCAGTACTTC. Protein sequence: CASSHGTSGGDPETQYF.